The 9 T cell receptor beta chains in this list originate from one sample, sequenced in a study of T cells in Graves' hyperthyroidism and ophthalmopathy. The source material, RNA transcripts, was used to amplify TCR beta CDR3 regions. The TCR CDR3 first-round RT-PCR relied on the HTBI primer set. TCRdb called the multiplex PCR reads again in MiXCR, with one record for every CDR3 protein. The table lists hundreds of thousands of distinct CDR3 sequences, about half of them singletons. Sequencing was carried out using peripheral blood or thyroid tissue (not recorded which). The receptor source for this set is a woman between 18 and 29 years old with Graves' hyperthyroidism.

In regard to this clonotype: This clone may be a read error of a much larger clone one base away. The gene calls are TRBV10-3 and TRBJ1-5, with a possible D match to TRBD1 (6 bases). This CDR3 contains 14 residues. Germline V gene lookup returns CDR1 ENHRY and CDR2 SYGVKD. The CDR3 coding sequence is TGTGCCATCAATGAGGTGGTGGGGGGCCAGCCCCAGCATTTT. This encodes CAINEVVGGQPQHF.

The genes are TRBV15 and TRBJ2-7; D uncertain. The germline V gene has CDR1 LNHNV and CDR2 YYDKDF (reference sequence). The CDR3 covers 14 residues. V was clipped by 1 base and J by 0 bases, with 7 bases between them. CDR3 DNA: TGTGCCACCAGCAGAGGCACCATCTCCTACGAGCAGTACTTC. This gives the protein CATSRGTISYEQYF.

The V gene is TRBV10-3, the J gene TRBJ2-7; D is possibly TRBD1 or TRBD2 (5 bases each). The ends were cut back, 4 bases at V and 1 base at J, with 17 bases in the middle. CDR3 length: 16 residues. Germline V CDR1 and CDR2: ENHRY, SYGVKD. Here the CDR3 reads CAISGQGRDGSYEQYF. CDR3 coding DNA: TGTGCCATCAGTGGTCAGGGAAGGGACGGTTCCTACGAGCAGTACTTC.

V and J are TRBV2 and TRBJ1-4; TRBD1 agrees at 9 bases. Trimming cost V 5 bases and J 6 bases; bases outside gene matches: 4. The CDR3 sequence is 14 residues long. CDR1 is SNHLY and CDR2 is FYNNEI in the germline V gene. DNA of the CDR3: TGTGCCAGCAGTATGACAGGGGGATATGAAAAACTGTTTTTT. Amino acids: CASSMTGGYEKLFF.

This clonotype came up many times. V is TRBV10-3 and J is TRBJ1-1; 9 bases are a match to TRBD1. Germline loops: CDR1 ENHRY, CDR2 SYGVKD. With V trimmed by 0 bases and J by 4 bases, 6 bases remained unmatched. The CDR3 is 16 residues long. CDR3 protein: CAISESAGQGPTEAFF. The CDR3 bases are TGTGCCATCAGTGAGTCAGCGGGACAGGGTCCCACTGAAGCTTTCTTT.

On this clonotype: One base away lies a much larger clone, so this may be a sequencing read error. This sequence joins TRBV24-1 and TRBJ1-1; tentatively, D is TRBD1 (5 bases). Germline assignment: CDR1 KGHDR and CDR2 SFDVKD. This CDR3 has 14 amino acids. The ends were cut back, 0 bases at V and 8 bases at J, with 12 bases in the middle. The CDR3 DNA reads TGTGCCACCAGTGATTTGCTAGGGGATCGCGAAGCTTTCTTT. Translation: CATSDLLGDREAFF.

DNA of the CDR3: TGTGCCAGCCAAACAGGGCCTTATGGCTACACCTTC. This translates into CASQTGPYGYTF. The chain links TRBV6-6 to TRBJ1-2, with a possible D match to TRBD1 (6 bases). Between the trimmed V and J ends, which lost 8 bases and 5 bases, there was a span of 12 bases. Germline CDR1 and CDR2: MNHNY and SVGAGI (reference sequence). This CDR3 is 12 amino acids long.

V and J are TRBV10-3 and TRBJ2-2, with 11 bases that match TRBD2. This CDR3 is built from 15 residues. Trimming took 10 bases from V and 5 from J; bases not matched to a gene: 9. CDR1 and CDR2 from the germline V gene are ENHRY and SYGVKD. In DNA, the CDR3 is TGTGCCAGCAGAGGACTAGCGGGTGGTACCGGGGAGCTGTTTTTT. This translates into CASRGLAGGTGELFF.

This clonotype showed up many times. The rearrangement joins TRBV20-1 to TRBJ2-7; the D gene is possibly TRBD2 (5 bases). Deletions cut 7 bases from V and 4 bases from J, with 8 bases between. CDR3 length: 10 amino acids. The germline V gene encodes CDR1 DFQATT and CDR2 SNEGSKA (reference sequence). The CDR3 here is CSGGQYEQYF. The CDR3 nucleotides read TGCAGTGGCGGGCAATACGAGCAGTACTTC.